One T cell receptor beta chain is described in this entry. The source of the sample is a study of cytomegalovirus exposure and HLA in healthy donors. It was with 60 Vbeta and 13 Jbeta primers that the PCR ran. TCRdb keeps only in-frame clones here, not all; method: immunoSEQ multiplex PCR. The sample yields 100,000 to 150,000 clones, of which the top ten take up 1.5% to 2%. The V and J ends lost 1 base and 2 bases respectively, with 5 bases between them. The CDR3 contains 13 residues. Germline V gene data show CDR1 as LNHDA and CDR2 as SQIVND (reference sequence). The receptor's source is a man younger than 30 in good health and CMV-seronegative. The sequencing input was PBMCs. The rearrangement uses TRBV19 and TRBJ2-5; D is ambiguous. The CDR3 is CASSIVTQETQYF. CDR3 DNA: TGTGCCAGTAGTATAGTGACACAAGAGACCCAGTACTTC.